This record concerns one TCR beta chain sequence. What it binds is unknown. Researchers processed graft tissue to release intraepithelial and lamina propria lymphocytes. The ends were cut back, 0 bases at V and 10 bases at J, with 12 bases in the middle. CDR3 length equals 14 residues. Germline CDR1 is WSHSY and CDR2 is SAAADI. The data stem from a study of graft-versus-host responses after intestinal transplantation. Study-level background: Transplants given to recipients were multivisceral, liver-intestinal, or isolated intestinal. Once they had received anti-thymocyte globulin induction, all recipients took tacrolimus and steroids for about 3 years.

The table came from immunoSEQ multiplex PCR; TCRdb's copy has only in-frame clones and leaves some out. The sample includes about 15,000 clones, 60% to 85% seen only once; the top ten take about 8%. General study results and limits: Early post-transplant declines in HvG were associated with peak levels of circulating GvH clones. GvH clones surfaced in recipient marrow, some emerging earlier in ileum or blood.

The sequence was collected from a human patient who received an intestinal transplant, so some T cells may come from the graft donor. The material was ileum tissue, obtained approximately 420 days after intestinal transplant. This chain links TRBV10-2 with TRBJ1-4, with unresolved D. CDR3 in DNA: TGCGCCAGCAGTGAGTCGGTTCCCCAGATAAAACTGTTTTTT. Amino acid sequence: CASSESVPQIKLFF.